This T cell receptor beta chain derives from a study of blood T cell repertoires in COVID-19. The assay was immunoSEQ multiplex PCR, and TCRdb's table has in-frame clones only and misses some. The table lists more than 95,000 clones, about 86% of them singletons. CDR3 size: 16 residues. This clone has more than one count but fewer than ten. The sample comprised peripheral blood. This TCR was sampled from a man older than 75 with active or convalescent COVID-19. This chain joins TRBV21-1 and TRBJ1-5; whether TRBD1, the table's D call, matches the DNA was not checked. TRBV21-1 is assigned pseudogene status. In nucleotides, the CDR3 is TGTGCCAGCAGCAAAAGGGGACAGGGGAGGAATCAGCCCCAGCATTTT. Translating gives CASSKRGQGRNQPQHF.